A single count supports the clone carrying this TCR beta chain. The source of the sample is a study of radiotherapy plus CTLA-4 blockade in lung cancer. V was shortened by 4 bases and J by 3 bases, with 17 bases between the two germline ends. From germline, CDR1 is SGHRS and CDR2 YFSETQ. The CDR3 totals 15 residues. Assay used: immunoSEQ multiplex PCR; TCRdb lists only in-frame clones, some missing. The sample consists of some 50,000 clones, approximately 85% of them appearing once. The V gene is TRBV5-1, the J gene TRBJ2-7; D is possibly TRBD1 (5 bases). The sequence derives from a human donor with non-small cell lung cancer whose response to radiotherapy plus ipilimumab could not be evaluated. The sample here was peripheral blood, taken from a patient treated with radiotherapy plus ipilimumab. The CDR3 sequence is CASSPPLQGGYEQYF. The CDR3 coding sequence is TGCGCCAGCAGCCCCCCCCTCCAGGGTGGCTACGAGCAGTACTTC.